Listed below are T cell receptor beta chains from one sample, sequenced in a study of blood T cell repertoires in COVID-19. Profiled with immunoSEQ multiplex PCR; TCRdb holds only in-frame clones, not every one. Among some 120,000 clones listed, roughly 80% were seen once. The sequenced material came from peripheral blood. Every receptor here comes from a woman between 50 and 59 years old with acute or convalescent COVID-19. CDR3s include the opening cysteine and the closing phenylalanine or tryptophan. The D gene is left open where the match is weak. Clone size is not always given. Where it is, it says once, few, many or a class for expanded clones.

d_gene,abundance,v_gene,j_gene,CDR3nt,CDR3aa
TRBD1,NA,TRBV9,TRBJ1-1,TGTGCCAGCAGCCCACCGGGACAGTCGGAAGCTTTCTTT,CASSPPGQSEAFF
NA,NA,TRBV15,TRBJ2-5,TGTGCCACCAGCAGAGATCCCCTCGGTACCCAGTACTTC,CATSRDPLGTQYF
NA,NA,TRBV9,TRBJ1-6,TGTGCCAGCAGCCCCCTCGTCGGGACAAATTCACCCCTCCACTTT,CASSPLVGTNSPLHF
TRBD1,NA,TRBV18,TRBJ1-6,TGTGCCAGCTCACCAGAGAGTGGGACAGGGGCGTCAAATTCACCCCTCCACTTT,CASSPESGTGASNSPLHF
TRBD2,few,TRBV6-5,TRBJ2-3,TGTGCCAGCAGTTCGACTAGCGGGGGGGGGAAAGATACGCAGTATTTT,CASSSTSGGGKDTQYF
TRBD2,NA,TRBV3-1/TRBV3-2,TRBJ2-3,TGTGCCAGCAGCCGAACTAGCGGGGGGTCCACAGATACGCAGTATTTT,CASSRTSGGSTDTQYF
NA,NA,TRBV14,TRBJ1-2,TGTGCCAGCAGCCAAGCAGGCAGGGCTTATGGCTACACCTTC,CASSQAGRAYGYTF
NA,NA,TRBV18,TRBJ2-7,TGTGCCAGCTCCCTCGGACAGCTCTACGAGCAGTACTTC,CASSLGQLYEQYF
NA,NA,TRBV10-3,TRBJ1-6,TGTGCCATCAGTGCCAGAGGGCCCGGCGTTAATTCACCCCTCCACTTT,CAISARGPGVNSPLHF
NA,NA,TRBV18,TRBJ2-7,TGTGCCAGCTCACCCCCTGGACAGTCCTACGAGCAGTACTTC,CASSPPGQSYEQYF
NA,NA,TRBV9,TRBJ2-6,TGTGCCAGCAGCGTAAGGGGCAGGTCGAGCTCTGGGGCCAACGTCCTGACTTTC,CASSVRGRSSSGANVLTF
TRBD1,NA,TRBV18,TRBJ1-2,TGTGCCAGCTCACTACCGGGACAGATGAACTATGGCTACACCTTC,CASSLPGQMNYGYTF
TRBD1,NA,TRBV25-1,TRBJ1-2,TGTGCCAGCAGTGTGGGTCCCCGGACAGGGACAGAAGGCTACACCTTC,CASSVGPRTGTEGYTF
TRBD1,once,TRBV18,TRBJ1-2,TGTGCCAGCTCACCAGATGAGACAGGGTTCGGCTATGGCTACACCTTC,CASSPDETGFGYGYTF
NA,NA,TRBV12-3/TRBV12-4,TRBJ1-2,TGTGCCAGCAGACCTGGGACAAGGGTTGGCTACACCTTC,CASRPGTRVGYTF
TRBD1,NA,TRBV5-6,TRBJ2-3,TGTGCCAGCAGTGGGGTGTTAGGGGGCGTGGACACAGATACGCAGTATTTT,CASSGVLGGVDTDTQYF
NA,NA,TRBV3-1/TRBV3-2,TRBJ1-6,TGTGCCAGCAGCCGGACGTTACAGGATTCACCCCTCCACTTT,CASSRTLQDSPLHF
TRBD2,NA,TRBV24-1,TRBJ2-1,TGTGCCACCAGTCAGACTGGGGGGGAAAATGAGCAGTTCTTC,CATSQTGGENEQFF
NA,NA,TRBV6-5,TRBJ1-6,TGTGCCAGCAGAGGACAGTTTGCTAATTCACCCCTCCACTTT,CASRGQFANSPLHF
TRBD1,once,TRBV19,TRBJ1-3,TGTGCCAGTAGTACCACCAGGGCCGGAAGGGGGCCCTCTGGAAACACCATATATTTT,CASSTTRAGRGPSGNTIYF
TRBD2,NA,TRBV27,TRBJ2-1,TGTGCCAGCAGCTCCCATGGGACTAGCGGGTTCTCCTCCTACAATGAGCAGTTCTTC,CASSSHGTSGFSSYNEQFF
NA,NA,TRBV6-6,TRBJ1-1,TGTGCCAGCAGTAAGAGGGTGGGGGAAGCTTTCTTT,CASSKRVGEAFF
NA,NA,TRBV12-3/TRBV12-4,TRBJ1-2,TGTGCCAGCAGTTTATCAGCTAACTATGGCTACACCTTC,CASSLSANYGYTF
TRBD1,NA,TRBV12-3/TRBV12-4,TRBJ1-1,TGTGCCAGCAGGTCAGGGGGGAACACTGAAGCTTTCTTT,CASRSGGNTEAFF
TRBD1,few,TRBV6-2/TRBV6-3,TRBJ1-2,TGTGCCAGCAGCCGAGGACAGGTGAATTATGGCTACACCTTC,CASSRGQVNYGYTF
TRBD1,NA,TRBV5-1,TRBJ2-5,TGCGCCAGCAGCTCCGAGGGGACAGGGTCAACAAAGACCCAGTACTTC,CASSSEGTGSTKTQYF
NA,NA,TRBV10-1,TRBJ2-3,TGCGCCAGCAGTGATGGTTCCGGGGGAACAGATACGCAGTATTTT,CASSDGSGGTDTQYF
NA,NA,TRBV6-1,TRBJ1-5,TGTGCCAGCAGTGAAGCTAAAAATCAGCCCCAGCATTTT,CASSEAKNQPQHF